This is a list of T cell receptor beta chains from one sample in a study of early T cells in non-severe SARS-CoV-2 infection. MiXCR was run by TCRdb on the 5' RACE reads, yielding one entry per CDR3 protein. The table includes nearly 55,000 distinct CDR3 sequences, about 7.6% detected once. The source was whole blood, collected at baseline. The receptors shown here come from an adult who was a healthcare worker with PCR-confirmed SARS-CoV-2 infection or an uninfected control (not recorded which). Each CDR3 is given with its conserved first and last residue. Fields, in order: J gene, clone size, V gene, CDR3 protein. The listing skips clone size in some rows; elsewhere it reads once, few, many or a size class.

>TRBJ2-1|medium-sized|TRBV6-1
CASSDRQGAWNEQFF
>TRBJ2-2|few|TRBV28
CASTNTRQGPTGELFF
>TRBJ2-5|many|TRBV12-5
CASGTIRASGVETQYF
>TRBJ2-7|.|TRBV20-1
CSARGDAAGSYEQYF
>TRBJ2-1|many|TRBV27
CASSLTPSSSYNEQFF
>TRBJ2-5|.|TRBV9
CASSVEGLAGEVGETQYF
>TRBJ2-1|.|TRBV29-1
CSKTGSSYNEQFF
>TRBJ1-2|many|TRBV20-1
CSARPTTGEPGYTF
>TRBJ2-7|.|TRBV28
CASGMEGLAYEQYF
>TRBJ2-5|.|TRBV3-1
CASSQGRGGGETQYF
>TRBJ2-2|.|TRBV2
CASSLSGSGELFF
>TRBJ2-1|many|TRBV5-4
CASSQSNEQFF
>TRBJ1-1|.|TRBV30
CAWGSGGRTEAFF
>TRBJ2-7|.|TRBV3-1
CASSPVTGPYEQYF
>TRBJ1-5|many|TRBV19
CASSGGAGNQPQHF
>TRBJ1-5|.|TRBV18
CASSPGDQPQHF
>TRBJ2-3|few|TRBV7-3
CASSLGLAGVTDTQYF
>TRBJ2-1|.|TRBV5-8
CASSSRLAGSQGAYNEQFF
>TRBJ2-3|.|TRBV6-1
CASSLQGLVLADTQYF
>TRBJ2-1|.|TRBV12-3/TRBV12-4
CASSPGTKLYNEQFF
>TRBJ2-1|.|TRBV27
CASSLRVAGNNEQFF
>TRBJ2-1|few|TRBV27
CASNSGLPSYNEQFF
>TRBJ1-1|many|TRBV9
CASSFSGFYVEGQAFF
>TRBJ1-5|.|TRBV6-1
CTSSEPGNSNQPQHF
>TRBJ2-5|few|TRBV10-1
CASSPRKRGPMGETQYF
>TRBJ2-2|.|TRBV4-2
CASSQSLEHNTGELFF
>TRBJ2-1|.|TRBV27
CASSLSPLLEQFF
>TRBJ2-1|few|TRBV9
CASSSPRGDSYNEQFF
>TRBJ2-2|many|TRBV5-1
CASSPTSGRANTGELFF
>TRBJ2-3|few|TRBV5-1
CASSLGGAAATDTQYF
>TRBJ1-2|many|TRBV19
CASSTLDSVLANYGYTF
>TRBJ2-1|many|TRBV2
CASSALGLAGGPGQFF
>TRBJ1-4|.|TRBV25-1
CASSQENWGQGREKLFF
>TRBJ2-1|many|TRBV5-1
CASSQNAAGTNYPYNEQFF
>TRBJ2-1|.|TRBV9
CASSTTGQNNEQFF
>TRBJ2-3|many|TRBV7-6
CASSSDAGLGSTDTQYF
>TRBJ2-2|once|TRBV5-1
CASGTSGYTGELFF